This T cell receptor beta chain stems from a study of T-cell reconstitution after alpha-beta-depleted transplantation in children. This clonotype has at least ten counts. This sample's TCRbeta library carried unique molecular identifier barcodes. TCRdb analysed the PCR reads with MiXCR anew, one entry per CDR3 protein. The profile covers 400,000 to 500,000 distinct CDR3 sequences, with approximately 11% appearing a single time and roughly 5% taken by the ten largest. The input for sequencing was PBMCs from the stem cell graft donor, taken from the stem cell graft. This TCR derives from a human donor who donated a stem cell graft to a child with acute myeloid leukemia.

The CDR3 here is CASSLEAGAGEQFF. The CDR3 bases are TGTGCCAGCAGCTTAGAAGCGGGAGCGGGTGAGCAGTTCTTC. The chain recombines TRBV11-1 with TRBJ2-1; 8 bases are shared with TRBD2. CDR3 length: 14 residues. The J segment lost 9 bases and the V segment lost 1 base, leaving 5 bases of the junction unmatched. Germline V gene lookup returns CDR1 SGHAT and CDR2 FQDESV (reference sequence).